In its sample, the clone carrying this TCR beta chain was seen a few times. No antigen is known for it. The data originate from a study of T cell responses to AZD1222 COVID-19 vaccine. General study results and limits: Reports say nearly half of spike-specific TCRs go after unmutated variant regions.

The data were produced by immunoSEQ multiplex PCR, yet TCRdb's version contains in-frame clones alone and is incomplete. The profile shows some 60,000 clones, over 60% of them singletons. The clonotype comes from an adult who received the AZD1222 COVID-19 vaccine. This material consisted of peripheral blood, taken 28 days after the second AZD1222 dose.

CDR3 in DNA: TGTGCCAGCAGCTTTGACAGCTACTCCTACGAGCAGTACTTC. Its translation: CASSFDSYSYEQYF. This rearrangement joins TRBV5-5 to TRBJ2-7; D possibly corresponds to TRBD1 (5 bases). The CDR3 sequence is 14 residues long. The V gene's germline CDR1 is SGHKS and CDR2 YYEKEE (reference sequence). V was cut by 2 bases and J by 0 bases, with 9 bases left in between. The whole variable domain, filled in from reference TRBV5-5 and TRBJ2-7, reads DAGVTQSPTHLIKTRGQQVTLRCSPISGHKSVSWYQQVLGQGPQFIFQYYEKEERGRGNFPDRFSARQFPNYSSELNVNALLLGDSALYLCASSFDSYSYEQYFGPGTRLTVT.